Described below is a single TCR beta chain sequence and its context. Its specificity is not known. This record belongs to a study of cytomegalovirus exposure and HLA in healthy donors. Primers included in the PCR were 60 Vbeta and 13 Jbeta primers. The protocol was immunoSEQ multiplex PCR, while the TCRdb copy is restricted to in-frame clones and leaves out a portion. Of approximately 130,000 clones listed, about 76% are singletons. Study findings and constraints: TRBV6-2, TRBV6-3 and some other V segments were excluded as indistinguishable.

Trimming removed 4 bases at V and 1 base at J, with 14 bases between. Looked up from germline, CDR1 is SGDLS and CDR2 is YYNGEE. This CDR3 comprises 15 residues. The sample was PBMCs. The clonotype comes from a young man in good health and CMV-seronegative. The J gene is TRBJ1-1, the V gene TRBV9; TRBD1 might be the D (6 bases). CDR3 bases: TGTGCCAGCAGCCGCGGGGGGGCCCGGAACACTGAAGCTTTCTTT. As protein: CASSRGGARNTEAFF.